Below, one T cell receptor beta chain is given with its context. The antigen it binds to is not known. Per-base qualities were not stored, and no clone one base away is much larger. V loses 5 bases at its end and J loses 3 bases; junction bases beyond the gene matches: 5. Looking up the germline V gene (reference sequence) yields CDR1 LNHDA and CDR2 SQIVND. Measured from the cysteine to the phenylalanine, the CDR3 is 14 residues long. Of the read, only the CDR3 DNA is kept; its 42 bases are in frame from base 1. To sequence the TCRbeta CDR3 region, genomic DNA was isolated from the sorted cells. The immunoSEQ Assay was used to sequence the TCRbeta CDR3 regions. Here the immuneACCESS table is served through TCRdb, limited to in-frame sequences with V and J called. Missing clones are a known gap in these copies; in checked studies unresolved V genes cover under half, and the rest lacks a known reason. The sample has 38,000 or so clones on record, 80% to 90% of them singletons. The ten largest clonotypes hold around 43% of the sample.

Patients with a history of autoimmune disease or receiving systemic immunosuppression were excluded from the trial. Peripheral blood for TCR sequencing was collected from all dose cohorts at baseline, on cycle 4 day 1, and on cycle 7 day 1. Samples came from an open-label, multicenter, first-in-human phase I dose-escalation trial of ivuxolimab. Adults with locally advanced or metastatic melanoma, renal cell carcinoma, hepatocellular carcinoma or head and neck squamous cell carcinoma were enrolled in the trial. Before TCR sequencing, CD4+ T cells and CD8+ T cells from peripheral blood were sorted into separate populations. The data derive from a study of OX40 agonist ivuxolimab in advanced cancers. Regarding the complete study: Ivuxolimab was an agonistic, fully human IgG2 monoclonal antibody directed against OX40 (CD134), a costimulatory receptor. The monotherapy dose-escalation portion (N ≈ 50 patients) of the phase I ivuxolimab trial is reported in the paper. Peripheral TCRbeta sequencing was intended to test whether TCR sequence diversity was altered and clonal T-cell expansion was caused by ivuxolimab. Prior anti-PD-1, anti-PD-L1 or anti-CTLA-4 therapy was permitted, and checkpoint inhibitors had been received by roughly 40% of dose-escalation patients. Intravenous ivuxolimab was administered to patients every 2 weeks at six dose levels: 0.01, 0.1, 0.3, 1.5, 3 and 10 mg/kg. Partial responses were achieved by three dose-escalation patients, of whom one had hepatocellular carcinoma and two had cutaneous melanoma. Of the approximately 50 dose-escalation patients, hepatocellular carcinoma was present in some 19, melanoma in some 15, renal cell carcinoma in 9 and head and neck cancer in 9. The dose-escalation cohort was about 87% male with a mean age of about 58 years, ranging from 23 to 79. General study outcomes and caveats: In partial responders in the 0.1-3.0 mg/kg groups, normalized peripheral clonal expansion was found to be among the lowest, especially among CD8+ T cells. Low levels of normalized T-cell clonal expansion were also shown by some nonresponding patients. Antigen specificity was not determined for the clonally expanded peripheral T cells. At doses of 0.1 to 3.0 mg/kg, clonal expansion of both CD4+ and CD8+ T cells in blood was seen between baseline and week 6. After ivuxolimab, CD8+ T cells had more expanded clones than CD4+ T cells on average.

The sample here was CD4+ or CD8+ T cells sorted from blood, taken in a trial of the OX40 agonist ivuxolimab. The chain is assembled from TRBV19 and TRBJ2-7; 9 of the junction bases match TRBD1. The receptor comes from an adult with an advanced solid tumor such as melanoma, head and neck, liver or kidney cancer. DNA sequence: TGTGCCAGTAGTTTTGGGACAGGGAGCTACGAGCAGTACTTC. It codes for CASSFGTGSYEQYF.